Listed below are T cell receptor beta chains from one sample, sequenced in a study of T-cell memory formation after mild COVID-19. TCRdb used MiXCR to reprocess the 5' RACE reads, holding one entry per CDR3 protein. The table lists fewer than 250,000 distinct CDR3 sequences, 27% of them singletons, with roughly 10% in the top ten. Specimen: PBMCs or a T cell subset sorted from them (not recorded which). Source of these receptors: an adult woman who had mild COVID-19 (a few samples of this study predate the infection). Cell type and time point are not known. Both conserved end residues are part of each CDR3. D genes are given only for firm matches. A row's size may be missing; if present it is once, few, many or a size class.

D | J | V | size | DNA | CDR3
TRBD1 | TRBJ2-2 | TRBV2 | once | TGTGCCAGCTCGGGACAGGAGGCGAACACCGGGGAGCTGTTTTTT | CASSGQEANTGELFF
- | TRBJ2-7 | TRBV5-1 | - | TGCGCCAGCAGCTTGTACATAGGGCGGCAAAACGAGCAGTACTTC | CASSLYIGRQNEQYF
TRBD2 | TRBJ2-1 | TRBV7-3 | - | TGTGCCAGCAGCTATAGCGGGAGCGTCAATGAGCAGTTCTTC | CASSYSGSVNEQFF
TRBD1 | TRBJ1-2 | TRBV6-1 | few | TGTGCCAGCATCCCCGCGACAGGGTCTAACTATGGCTACACCTTC | CASIPATGSNYGYTF
TRBD1 | TRBJ2-7 | TRBV29-1 | - | TGCAGCGTTGAATCGGACAGGGTTCAGGGCGAGCAGTACTTC | CSVESDRVQGEQYF
TRBD1 | TRBJ1-5 | TRBV5-1 | few | TGCGCCAGCAGCTTGATGGGACAGAGCAATCAGCCCCAGCATTTT | CASSLMGQSNQPQHF
TRBD2 | TRBJ2-3 | TRBV4-1 | once | TGCGCCAGCAGCCAAGATCGGGGGGAAGCCCGGAGTACAGATACGCAGTATTTT | CASSQDRGEARSTDTQYF
TRBD1 | TRBJ1-2 | TRBV9 | - | TGTGCCAGCAGCGTAGCGGGACAGGGGGCGCGGTACACCTTC | CASSVAGQGARYTF
- | TRBJ2-7 | TRBV6-5 | few | TGTGCCAGCAGCCGACGGCAGGGGACCGATCCCTACGAGCAGTACTTC | CASSRRQGTDPYEQYF
- | TRBJ2-1 | TRBV5-4 | few | TGTGCCAGCAGCCTCACTCTGGAGGAGGTCCCAAATCCTTACAATGAGCAGTTCTTC | CASSLTLEEVPNPYNEQFF
- | TRBJ1-1 | TRBV6-5 | few | TGTGCCAGCAGTTACTCTGGGGTTTTAAGCGGAACTGAAGCTTTCTTT | CASSYSGVLSGTEAFF
- | TRBJ2-1 | TRBV19 | - | TGTGCCAGTAGTATTTTGGGGGGCAATGAGCAGTTCTTC | CASSILGGNEQFF
TRBD2 | TRBJ2-1 | TRBV29-1 | few | TGCAGCGTGGGGAATAATCCGGGACTAGCGGGAGTCGGGGGCAATGAGCAGTTCTTC | CSVGNNPGLAGVGGNEQFF
TRBD1 | TRBJ2-7 | TRBV30 | - | TGTGCCTGGGGAACCGGGACAGGGGCCCACGAGCAGTACTTC | CAWGTGTGAHEQYF
TRBD2 | TRBJ2-5 | TRBV7-2 | - | TGTGCCAGCAGCTTATTTAGCGGGGGGGCGAAGACCCAGTACTTC | CASSLFSGGAKTQYF
TRBD2 | TRBJ2-2 | TRBV7-8 | few | TGTGCCAGCAGCTTACTAGCGGGAGAAGGGACCGGGGAGCTGTTTTTT | CASSLLAGEGTGELFF
TRBD1 | TRBJ1-1 | TRBV7-9 | - | TGTGCCAGCAGCTCAGTAGGACAGGTGAACACTGAAGCTTTCTTT | CASSSVGQVNTEAFF
TRBD2 | TRBJ2-5 | TRBV7-2 | - | TGTGCCAGCAGCTTAGTTGGGACTAGCGGGGCGGAGACCCAGTACTTC | CASSLVGTSGAETQYF
TRBD2 | TRBJ2-6 | TRBV5-1 | few | TGCGCCAGCAGCTTCAAGACTAGCGGGGGGATTAGCTCTGGGGCCAACGTCCTGACTTTC | CASSFKTSGGISSGANVLTF
- | TRBJ1-5 | TRBV6-1 | - | TGTGCCAGCACGTCGAAAGGGTTTTATAGCAATCAGCCCCAGCATTTT | CASTSKGFYSNQPQHF
TRBD1 | TRBJ1-6 | TRBV12-3/TRBV12-4 | - | TGTGCCAGCAGTTCTCACACCGGGACAGGGAATTCACCCCTCCACTTT | CASSSHTGTGNSPLHF
- | TRBJ1-5 | TRBV6-2/TRBV6-3 | - | TGTGCCAGCGGTGCCGACAGACTCTTCGGCAATCAGCCCCAGCATTTT | CASGADRLFGNQPQHF
TRBD1 | TRBJ1-5 | TRBV19 | - | TGTGCCAGTAGCCCCCGGGACAGGGCCAGTCAGCCCCAGCATTTT | CASSPRDRASQPQHF
- | TRBJ2-7 | TRBV11-2 | few | TGTGCCAGCAGCTTAGAGTTGGGGGCCGAGCAGTACTTC | CASSLELGAEQYF
- | TRBJ1-2 | TRBV12-3/TRBV12-4 | many | TGTGCCAGCAGCCACGGACTGTTAAGCGGCTACACCTTC | CASSHGLLSGYTF
- | TRBJ1-5 | TRBV6-4 | many | TGTGCCAGCAGTCGGGATAGCAATCAGCCCCAGCATTTT | CASSRDSNQPQHF
- | TRBJ1-3 | TRBV6-1 | - | TGTGCCAGCAGTGAAAGGGTGGACACCATATATTTT | CASSERVDTIYF
TRBD1 | TRBJ2-5 | TRBV24-1 | few | TGTGCCACCAGCCCAATAGGACAGGGGAAAGAGACCCAGTACTTC | CATSPIGQGKETQYF
TRBD1 | TRBJ2-7 | TRBV7-6 | few | TGTGCCAGCAGCTCGGAACAGGGGGCCGACGAGCAGTACTTC | CASSSEQGADEQYF
TRBD1 | TRBJ1-2 | TRBV7-2 | - | TGTGCCAGCTCCAGAGGAGGGGGCGGGTATGGCTACACCTTC | CASSRGGGGYGYTF
- | TRBJ2-5 | TRBV12-5 | - | TGTGCTAGTGGTTTGCTAAGGGAGACCCAGTACTTC | CASGLLRETQYF
TRBD1 | TRBJ2-1 | TRBV12-3/TRBV12-4 | few | TGTGCCAGCAGTTTAAGGGGACAGGGGGCCCATGAGCAGTTCTTC | CASSLRGQGAHEQFF
TRBD1 | TRBJ2-3 | TRBV29-1 | few | TGCAGCGGACAGGGTGGACCAGATACGCAGTATTTT | CSGQGGPDTQYF
- | TRBJ2-3 | TRBV15 | - | TGTGCCACCGGCCGCAGGGTCACAGATACGCAGTATTTT | CATGRRVTDTQYF
- | TRBJ2-3 | TRBV6-5 | few | TGTGCCAGCAGTTACTCCCCCGAGAACAGATGGGGGAGAGATACGCAGTATTTT | CASSYSPENRWGRDTQYF
- | TRBJ2-1 | TRBV18 | few | TGTGCCAGCTCACCACCGGCAGGGGATGAGCAGTTCTTC | CASSPPAGDEQFF